The sequence of this T cell receptor beta chain was determined in a study of T cells in tumors after PD-1 blockade. About the study: Patients had no prior checkpoint blockade, systemic immunosuppressants, or anti-cancer therapy within 4 weeks. Tumor samples yielded 20 to 25-fold more depth than single-cell TCR sequencing.

Time point given: first of two pre-therapy site-matched biopsies two to three months apart. Input was roughly 616 ng to 6,004 ng of genomic DNA from tumor or blood. Method: immunoSEQ multiplex PCR; TCRdb's copy keeps in-frame clones and lacks some. This table holds approximately 4,300 clones, around 69% found once. V was shortened by 3 bases and J by 4 bases, with 9 bases between the two germline ends. The germline CDR1 and CDR2 sequences are SEHNR and FQNEAQ (reference sequence). The CDR3 totals 13 residues. This TCR came from a human donor with basal cell carcinoma. The V gene is TRBV7-9, the J gene TRBJ1-1; D might be TRBD1 (5 bases). The sequencing here drew on tumor tissue, taken before anti-PD-1 treatment. The CDR3 region has the DNA TGTGCCAGCAGCTTCGGGGGAGGCACTGAAGCTTTCTTT. It is translated as CASSFGGGTEAFF.